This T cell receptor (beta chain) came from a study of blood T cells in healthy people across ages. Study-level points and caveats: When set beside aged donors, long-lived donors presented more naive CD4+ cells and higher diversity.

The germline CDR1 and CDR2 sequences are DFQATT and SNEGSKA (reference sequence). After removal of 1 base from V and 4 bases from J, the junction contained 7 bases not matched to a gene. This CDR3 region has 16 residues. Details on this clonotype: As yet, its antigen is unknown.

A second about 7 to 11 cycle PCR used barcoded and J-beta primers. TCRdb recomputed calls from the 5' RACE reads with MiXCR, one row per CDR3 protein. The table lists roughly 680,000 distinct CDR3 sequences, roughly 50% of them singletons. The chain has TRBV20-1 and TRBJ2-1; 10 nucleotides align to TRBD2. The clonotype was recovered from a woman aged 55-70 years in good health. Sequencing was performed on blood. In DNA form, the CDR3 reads TGCAGTGCTAGAGTAGCGGGAGGCCACCTTTACAATGAGCAGTTCTTC. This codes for CSARVAGGHLYNEQFF.